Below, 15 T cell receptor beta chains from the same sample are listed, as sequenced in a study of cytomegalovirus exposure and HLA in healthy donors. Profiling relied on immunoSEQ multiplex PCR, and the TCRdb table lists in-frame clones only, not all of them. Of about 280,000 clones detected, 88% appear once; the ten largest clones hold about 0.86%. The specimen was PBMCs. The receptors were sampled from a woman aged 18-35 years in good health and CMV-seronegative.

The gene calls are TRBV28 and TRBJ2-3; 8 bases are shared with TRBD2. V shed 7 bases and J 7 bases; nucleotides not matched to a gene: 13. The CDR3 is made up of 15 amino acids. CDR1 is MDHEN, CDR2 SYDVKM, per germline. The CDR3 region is CASIGLLAGYNTQYF. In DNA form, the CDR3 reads TGTGCCAGCATAGGTTTGCTAGCGGGCTATAATACGCAGTATTTT.

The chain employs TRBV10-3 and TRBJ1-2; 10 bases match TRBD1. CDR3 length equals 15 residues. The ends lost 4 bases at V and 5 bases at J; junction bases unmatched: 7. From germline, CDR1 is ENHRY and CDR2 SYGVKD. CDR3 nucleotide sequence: TGTGCCATCAGTGTTTCCCCGGGACAGGGGTATGGCTACACCTTC. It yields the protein CAISVSPGQGYGYTF.

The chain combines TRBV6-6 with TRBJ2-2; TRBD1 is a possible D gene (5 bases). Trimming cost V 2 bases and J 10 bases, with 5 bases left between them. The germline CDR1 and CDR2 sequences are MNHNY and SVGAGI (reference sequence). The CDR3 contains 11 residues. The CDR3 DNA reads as TGTGCCAGCAGTTACGGGGCGGAGCTGTTTTTT. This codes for CASSYGAELFF.

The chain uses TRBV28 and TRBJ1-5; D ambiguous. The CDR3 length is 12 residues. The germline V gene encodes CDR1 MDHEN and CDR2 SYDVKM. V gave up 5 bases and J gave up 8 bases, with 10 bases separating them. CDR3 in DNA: TGTGCCAGCAGTCCCCTCGTAGAGCCCCAGCATTTT. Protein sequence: CASSPLVEPQHF.

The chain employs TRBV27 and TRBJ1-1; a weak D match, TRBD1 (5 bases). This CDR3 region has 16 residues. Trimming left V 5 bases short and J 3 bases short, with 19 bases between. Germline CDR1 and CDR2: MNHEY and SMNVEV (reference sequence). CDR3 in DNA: TGTGCCAGCAGTCCTCCCAAACGACAGCCACACACTGAAGCTTTCTTT. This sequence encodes CASSPPKRQPHTEAFF.

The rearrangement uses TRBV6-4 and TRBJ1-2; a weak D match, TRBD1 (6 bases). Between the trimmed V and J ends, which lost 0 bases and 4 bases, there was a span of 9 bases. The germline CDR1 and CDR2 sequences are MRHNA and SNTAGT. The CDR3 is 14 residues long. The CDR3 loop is CASSDSGRGYGYTF. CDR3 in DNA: TGTGCCAGCAGTGACTCGGGCAGGGGCTATGGCTACACCTTC.

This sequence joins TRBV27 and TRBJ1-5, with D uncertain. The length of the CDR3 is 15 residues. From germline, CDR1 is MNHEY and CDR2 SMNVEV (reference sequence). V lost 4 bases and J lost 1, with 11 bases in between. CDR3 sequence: CASSSSGLSNQPQHF. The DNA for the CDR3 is TGTGCCAGCAGTTCCTCGGGGTTAAGCAATCAGCCCCAGCATTTT.

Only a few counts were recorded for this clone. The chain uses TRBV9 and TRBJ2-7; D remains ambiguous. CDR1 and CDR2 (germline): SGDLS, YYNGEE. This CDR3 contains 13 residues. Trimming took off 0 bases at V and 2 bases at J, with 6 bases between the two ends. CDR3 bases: TGTGCCAGCAGCGTAGGAGTTGCCTACGAGCAGTACTTC. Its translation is CASSVGVAYEQYF. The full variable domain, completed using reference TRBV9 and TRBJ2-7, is DSGVTQTPKHLITATGQRVTLRCSPRSGDLSVYWYQQSLDQGLQFLIQYYNGEERAKGNILERFSAQQFPDLHSELNLSSLELGDSALYFCASSVGVAYEQYFGPGTRLTVT.

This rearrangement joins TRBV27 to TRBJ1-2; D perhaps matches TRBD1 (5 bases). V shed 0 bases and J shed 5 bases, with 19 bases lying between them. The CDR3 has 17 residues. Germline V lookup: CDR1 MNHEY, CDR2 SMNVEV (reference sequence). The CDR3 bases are TGTGCCAGCAGTTTATCGGGAGGGGTCCTCAGAGATTATGGCTACACCTTC. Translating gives CASSLSGGVLRDYGYTF.

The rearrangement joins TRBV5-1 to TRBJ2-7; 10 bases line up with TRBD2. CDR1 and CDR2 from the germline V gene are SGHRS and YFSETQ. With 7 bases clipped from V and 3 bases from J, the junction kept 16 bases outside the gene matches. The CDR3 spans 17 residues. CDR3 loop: CASGPLSGTSVYYEQYF. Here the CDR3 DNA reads TGCGCCAGCGGACCACTCTCCGGGACTAGCGTATACTACGAGCAGTACTTC.

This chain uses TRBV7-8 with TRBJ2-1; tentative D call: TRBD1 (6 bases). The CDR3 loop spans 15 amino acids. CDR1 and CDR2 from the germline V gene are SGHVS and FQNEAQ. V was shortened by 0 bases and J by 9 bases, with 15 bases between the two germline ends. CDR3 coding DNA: TGTGCCAGCAGCTTAGCGAGGAAGACAGGCCCTGAGCAGTTCTTC. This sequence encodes CASSLARKTGPEQFF. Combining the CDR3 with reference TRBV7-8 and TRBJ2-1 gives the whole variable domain GAGVSQSPRYKVAKRGQDVALRCDPISGHVSLFWYQQALGQGPEFLTYFQNEAQLDKSGLPSDRFFAERPEGSVSTLKIQRTQQEDSAVYLCASSLARKTGPEQFFGPGTRLTVL.

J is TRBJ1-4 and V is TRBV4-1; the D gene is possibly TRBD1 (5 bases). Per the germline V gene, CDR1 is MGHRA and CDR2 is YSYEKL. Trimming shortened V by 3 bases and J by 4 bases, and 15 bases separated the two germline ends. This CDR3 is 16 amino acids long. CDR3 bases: TGCGCCAGCAGCCAGGACGAGACTAGGGGTAATGAAAAACTGTTTTTT. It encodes CASSQDETRGNEKLFF.

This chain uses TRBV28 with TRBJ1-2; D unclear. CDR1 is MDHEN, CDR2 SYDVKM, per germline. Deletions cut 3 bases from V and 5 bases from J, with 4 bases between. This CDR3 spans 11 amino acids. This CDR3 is CASSFKYGYTF. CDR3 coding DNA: TGTGCCAGCAGTTTCAAATATGGCTACACCTTC.

The CDR3 is CASSTGTRTGELFF. CDR3 DNA sequence: TGTGCCAGCAGTACCGGGACTAGAACCGGGGAGCTGTTTTTT. The chain combines TRBV6-5 with TRBJ2-2, with 8 bases that match TRBD2. Germline CDR1 and CDR2: MNHEY and SVGAGI. The CDR3 loop spans 14 amino acids. The J segment lost 5 bases and the V segment lost 5 bases, leaving 4 bases of the junction unmatched.

This CDR3 is CASSLTGGGLKETQYF. In nucleotides, the CDR3 is TGTGCCAGCAGCTTAACGGGAGGGGGACTAAAAGAGACCCAGTACTTC. This chain links TRBV7-3 with TRBJ2-5; a possible D gene is TRBD2 (7 bases). The CDR3 sequence is 16 residues long. The germline CDR1 and CDR2 sequences are SGHTA and FQGTGA. Between the trimmed V and J ends, which lost 0 bases and 3 bases, there was a span of 14 bases.